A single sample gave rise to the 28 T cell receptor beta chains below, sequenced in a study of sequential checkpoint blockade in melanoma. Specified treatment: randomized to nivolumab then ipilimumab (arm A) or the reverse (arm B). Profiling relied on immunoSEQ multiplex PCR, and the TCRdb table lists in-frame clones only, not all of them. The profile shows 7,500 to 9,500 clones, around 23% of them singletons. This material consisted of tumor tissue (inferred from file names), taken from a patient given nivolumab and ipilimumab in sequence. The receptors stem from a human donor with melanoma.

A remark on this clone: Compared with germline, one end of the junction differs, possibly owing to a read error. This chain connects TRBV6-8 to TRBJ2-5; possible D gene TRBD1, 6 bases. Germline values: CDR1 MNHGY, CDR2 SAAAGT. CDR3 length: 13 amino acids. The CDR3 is CAISAGVGETQYF. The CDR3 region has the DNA TGTGCCATCAGTGCAGGGGTTGGGGAGACCCAGTACTTC.

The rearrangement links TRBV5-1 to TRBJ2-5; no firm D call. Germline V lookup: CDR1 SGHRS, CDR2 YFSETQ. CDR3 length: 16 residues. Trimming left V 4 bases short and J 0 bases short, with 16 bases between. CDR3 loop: CASSNRVPKNQETQYF. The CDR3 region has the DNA TGCGCCAGCAGCAACCGGGTCCCAAAGAACCAAGAGACCCAGTACTTC.

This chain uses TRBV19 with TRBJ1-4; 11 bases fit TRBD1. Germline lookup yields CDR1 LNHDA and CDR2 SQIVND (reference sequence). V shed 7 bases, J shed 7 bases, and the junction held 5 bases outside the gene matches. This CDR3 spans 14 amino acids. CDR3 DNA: TGTGCCAGTACCGCCGGGACAGGGGGTGAAAAACTGTTTTTT. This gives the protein CASTAGTGGEKLFF.

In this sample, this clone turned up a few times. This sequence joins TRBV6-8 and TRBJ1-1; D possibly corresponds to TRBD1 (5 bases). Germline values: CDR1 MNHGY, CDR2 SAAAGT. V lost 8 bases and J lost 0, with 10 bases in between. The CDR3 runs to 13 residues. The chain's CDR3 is CASERGLNTEAFF. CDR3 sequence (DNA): TGTGCCAGCGAGCGGGGGTTGAACACTGAAGCTTTCTTT.

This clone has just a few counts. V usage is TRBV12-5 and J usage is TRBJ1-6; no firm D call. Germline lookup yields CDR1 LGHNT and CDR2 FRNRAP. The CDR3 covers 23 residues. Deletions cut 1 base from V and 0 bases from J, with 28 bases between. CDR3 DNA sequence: TGTGCTAGTGGTTTGGGGCGTCGATCTCAGACGGCCCAGAGGAGCTCCTATAATTCACCCCTCCACTTT. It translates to CASGLGRRSQTAQRSSYNSPLHF.

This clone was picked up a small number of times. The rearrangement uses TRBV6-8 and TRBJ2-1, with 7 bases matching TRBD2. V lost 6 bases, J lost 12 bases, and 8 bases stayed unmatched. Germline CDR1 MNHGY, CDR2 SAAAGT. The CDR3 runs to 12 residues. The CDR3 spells CASRNPLASQFF. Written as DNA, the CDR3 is TGTGCCAGCAGAAACCCACTAGCGTCGCAGTTCTTC.

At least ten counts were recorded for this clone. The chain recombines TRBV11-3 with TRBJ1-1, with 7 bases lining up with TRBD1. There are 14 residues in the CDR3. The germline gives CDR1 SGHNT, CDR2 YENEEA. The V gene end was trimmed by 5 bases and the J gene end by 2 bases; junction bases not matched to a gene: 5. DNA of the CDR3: TGTGCCAGCAGCCCGGGACAGCTAAACACTGAAGCTTTCTTT. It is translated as CASSPGQLNTEAFF. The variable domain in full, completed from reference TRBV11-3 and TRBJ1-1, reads EAGVVQSPRYKIIEKKQPVAFWCNPISGHNTLYWYLQNLGQGPELLIRYENEEAVDDSQLPKDRFSAERLKGVDSTLKIQPAELGDSAVYLCASSPGQLNTEAFFGQGTRLTVV.

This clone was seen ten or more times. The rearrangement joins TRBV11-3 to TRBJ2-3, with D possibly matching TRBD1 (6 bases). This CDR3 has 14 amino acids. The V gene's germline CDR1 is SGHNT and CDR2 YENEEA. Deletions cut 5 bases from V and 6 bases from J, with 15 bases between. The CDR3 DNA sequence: TGTGCCAGCAGCCCTACAACCAGGGGCGATACGCAGTATTTT. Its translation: CASSPTTRGDTQYF.

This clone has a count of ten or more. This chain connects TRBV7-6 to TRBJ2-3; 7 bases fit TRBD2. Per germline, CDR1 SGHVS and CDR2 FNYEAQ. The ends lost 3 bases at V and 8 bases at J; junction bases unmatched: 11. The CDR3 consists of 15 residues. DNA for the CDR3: TGTGCCAGCAGCTTGGGTGGGGGGGTCAGAAGTACGCAGTATTTT. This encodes CASSLGGGVRSTQYF.

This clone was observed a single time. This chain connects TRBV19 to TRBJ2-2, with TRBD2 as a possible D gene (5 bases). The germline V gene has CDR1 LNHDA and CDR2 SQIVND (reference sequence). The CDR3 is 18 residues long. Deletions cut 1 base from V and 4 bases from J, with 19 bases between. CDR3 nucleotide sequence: TGTGCCAGTAGTATAGGACCTATAACTAGAATTTCCACCGGGGAGCTGTTTTTT. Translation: CASSIGPITRISTGELFF.

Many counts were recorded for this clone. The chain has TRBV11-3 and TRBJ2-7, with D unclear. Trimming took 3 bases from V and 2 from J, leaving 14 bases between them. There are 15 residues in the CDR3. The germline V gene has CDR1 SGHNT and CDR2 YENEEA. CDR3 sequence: CASSFPVEGTYEQYF. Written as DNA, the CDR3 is TGTGCCAGCAGCTTCCCCGTGGAAGGTACCTACGAGCAGTACTTC.

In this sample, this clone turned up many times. CDR3 residues: CASSSGQGAWDYGYTF. The CDR3 nucleotides are TGTGCCAGCAGCTCAGGACAGGGAGCTTGGGACTATGGCTACACCTTC. The gene calls are TRBV11-3 and TRBJ1-2, with TRBD1 matching over 8 bases. The CDR3 runs to 16 residues. In germline, CDR1 is SGHNT, CDR2 YENEEA. V lost 4 bases and J lost 3; bases outside the gene matches: 10.

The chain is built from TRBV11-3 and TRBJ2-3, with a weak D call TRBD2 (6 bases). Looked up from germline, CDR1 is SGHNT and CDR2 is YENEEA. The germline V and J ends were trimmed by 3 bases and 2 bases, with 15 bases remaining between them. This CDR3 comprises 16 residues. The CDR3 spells CASSFGGTAFTDTQYF. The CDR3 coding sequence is TGTGCCAGCAGCTTCGGAGGGACGGCCTTCACAGATACGCAGTATTTT.

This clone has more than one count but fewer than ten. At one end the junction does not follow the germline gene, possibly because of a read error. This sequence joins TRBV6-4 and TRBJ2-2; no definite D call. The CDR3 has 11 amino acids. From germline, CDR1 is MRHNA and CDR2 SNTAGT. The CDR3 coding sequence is TGTGCCATCAGTGATTCCGGGGAGCTGTTTTTT. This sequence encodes CAISDSGELFF.

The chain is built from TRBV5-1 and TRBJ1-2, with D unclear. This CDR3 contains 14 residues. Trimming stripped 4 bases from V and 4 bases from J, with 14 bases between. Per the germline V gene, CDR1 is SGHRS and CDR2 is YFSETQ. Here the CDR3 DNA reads TGCGCCAGCAGCGGAGGAGGCAGCGTCTATGGCTACACCTTC. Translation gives CASSGGGSVYGYTF. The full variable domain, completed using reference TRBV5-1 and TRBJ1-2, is KAGVTQTPRYLIKTRGQQVTLSCSPISGHRSVSWYQQTPGQGLQFLFEYFSETQRNKGNFPGRFSGRQFSNSRSEMNVSTLELGDSALYLCASSGGGSVYGYTFGSGTRLTVV.

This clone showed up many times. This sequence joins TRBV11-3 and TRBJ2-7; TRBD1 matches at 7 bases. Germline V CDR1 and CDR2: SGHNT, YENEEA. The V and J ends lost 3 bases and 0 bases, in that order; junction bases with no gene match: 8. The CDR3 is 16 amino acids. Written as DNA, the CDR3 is TGTGCCAGCAGCTTCATGACAGGGCCCGGCTCCTACGAGCAGTACTTC. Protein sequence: CASSFMTGPGSYEQYF.

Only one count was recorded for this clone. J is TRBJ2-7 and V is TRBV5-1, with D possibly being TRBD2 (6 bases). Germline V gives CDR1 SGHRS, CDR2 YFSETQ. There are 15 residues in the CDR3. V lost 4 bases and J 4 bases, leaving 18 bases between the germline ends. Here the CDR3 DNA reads TGCGCCAGCAGCCTACAGGACGGAGGGCGTTACGAGCAGTACTTC. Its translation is CASSLQDGGRYEQYF.

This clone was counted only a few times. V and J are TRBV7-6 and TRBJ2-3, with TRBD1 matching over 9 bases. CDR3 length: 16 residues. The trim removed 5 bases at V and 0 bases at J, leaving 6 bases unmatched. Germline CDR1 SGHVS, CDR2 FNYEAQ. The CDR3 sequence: CASSTRTGASTDTQYF. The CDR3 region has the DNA TGTGCCAGCAGCACCCGGACAGGGGCAAGCACAGATACGCAGTATTTT.

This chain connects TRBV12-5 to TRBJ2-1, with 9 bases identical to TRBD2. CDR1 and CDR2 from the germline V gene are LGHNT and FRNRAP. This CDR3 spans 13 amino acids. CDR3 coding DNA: TGTGCCAGCACTCCGGGACTAGCTAATGAGCAGTTCTTC. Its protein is CASTPGLANEQFF.

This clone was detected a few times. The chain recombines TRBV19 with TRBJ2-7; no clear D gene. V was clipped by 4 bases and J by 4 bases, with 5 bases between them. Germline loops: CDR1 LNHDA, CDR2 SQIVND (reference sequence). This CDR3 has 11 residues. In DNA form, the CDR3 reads TGTGCCAGTAGTAAGGAGTACGAGCAGTACTTC. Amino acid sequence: CASSKEYEQYF. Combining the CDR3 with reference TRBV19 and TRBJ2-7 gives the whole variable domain DGGITQSPKYLFRKEGQNVTLSCEQNLNHDAMYWYRQDPGQGLRLIYYSQIVNDFQKGDIAEGYSVSREKKESFPLTVTSAQKNPTAFYLCASSKEYEQYFGPGTRLTVT.

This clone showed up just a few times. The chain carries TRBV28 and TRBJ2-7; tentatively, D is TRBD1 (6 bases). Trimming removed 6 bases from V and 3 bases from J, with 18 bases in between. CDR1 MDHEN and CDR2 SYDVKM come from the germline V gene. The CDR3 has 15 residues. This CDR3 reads CASSLPRDNNYEQYF. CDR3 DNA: TGTGCCAGCAGCCTCCCCAGGGACAATAACTACGAGCAGTACTTC.

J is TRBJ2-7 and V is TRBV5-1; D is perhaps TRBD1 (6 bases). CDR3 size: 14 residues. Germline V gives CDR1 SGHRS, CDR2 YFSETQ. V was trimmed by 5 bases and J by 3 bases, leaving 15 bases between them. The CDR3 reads CASRDPDSGYEQYF. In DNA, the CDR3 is TGCGCCAGCAGGGATCCGGACAGCGGCTACGAGCAGTACTTC.

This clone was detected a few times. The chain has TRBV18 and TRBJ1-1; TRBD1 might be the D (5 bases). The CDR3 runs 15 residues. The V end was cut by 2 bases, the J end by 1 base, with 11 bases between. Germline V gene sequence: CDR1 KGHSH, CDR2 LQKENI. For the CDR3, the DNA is TGTGCCAGCTCACCAGGGGCAGCACCGAACACTGAAGCTTTCTTT. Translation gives CASSPGAAPNTEAFF.

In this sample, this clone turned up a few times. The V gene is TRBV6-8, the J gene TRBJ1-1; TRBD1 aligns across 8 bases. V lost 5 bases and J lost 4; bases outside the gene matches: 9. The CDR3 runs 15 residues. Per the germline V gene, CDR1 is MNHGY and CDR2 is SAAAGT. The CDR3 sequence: CASSDPGQGSTEAFF. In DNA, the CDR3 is TGTGCCAGCAGTGATCCAGGACAGGGAAGCACTGAAGCTTTCTTT.

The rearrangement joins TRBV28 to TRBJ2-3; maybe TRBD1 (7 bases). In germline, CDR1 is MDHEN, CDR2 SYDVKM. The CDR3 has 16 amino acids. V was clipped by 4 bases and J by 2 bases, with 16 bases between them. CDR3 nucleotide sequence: TGTGCCAGCAGTTCCCTAGGAGGGGGCATCACAGATACGCAGTATTTT. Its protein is CASSSLGGGITDTQYF.

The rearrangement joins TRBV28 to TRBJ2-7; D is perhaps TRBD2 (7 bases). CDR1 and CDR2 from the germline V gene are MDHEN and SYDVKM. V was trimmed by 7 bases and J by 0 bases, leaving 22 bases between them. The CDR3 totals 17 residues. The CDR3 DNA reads TGTGCCAGCACCGCTTCCCGGGGGGCCTACGACTCCTACGAGCAGTACTTC. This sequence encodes CASTASRGAYDSYEQYF.

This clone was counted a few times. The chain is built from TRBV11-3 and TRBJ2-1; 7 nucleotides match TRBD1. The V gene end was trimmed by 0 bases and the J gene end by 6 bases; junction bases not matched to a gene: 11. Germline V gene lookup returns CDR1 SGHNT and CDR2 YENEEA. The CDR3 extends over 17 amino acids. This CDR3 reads CASSLDGPTGVSNEQFF. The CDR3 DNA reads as TGTGCCAGCAGCTTAGATGGCCCTACAGGGGTAAGCAATGAGCAGTTCTTC.

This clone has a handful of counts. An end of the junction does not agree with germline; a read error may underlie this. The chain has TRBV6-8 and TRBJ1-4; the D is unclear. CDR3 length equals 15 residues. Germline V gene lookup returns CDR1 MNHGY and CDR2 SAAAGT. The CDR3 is CAISAQQSTNEKLFF. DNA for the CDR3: TGTGCCATCAGTGCTCAACAGTCAACTAATGAAAAACTGTTTTTT.